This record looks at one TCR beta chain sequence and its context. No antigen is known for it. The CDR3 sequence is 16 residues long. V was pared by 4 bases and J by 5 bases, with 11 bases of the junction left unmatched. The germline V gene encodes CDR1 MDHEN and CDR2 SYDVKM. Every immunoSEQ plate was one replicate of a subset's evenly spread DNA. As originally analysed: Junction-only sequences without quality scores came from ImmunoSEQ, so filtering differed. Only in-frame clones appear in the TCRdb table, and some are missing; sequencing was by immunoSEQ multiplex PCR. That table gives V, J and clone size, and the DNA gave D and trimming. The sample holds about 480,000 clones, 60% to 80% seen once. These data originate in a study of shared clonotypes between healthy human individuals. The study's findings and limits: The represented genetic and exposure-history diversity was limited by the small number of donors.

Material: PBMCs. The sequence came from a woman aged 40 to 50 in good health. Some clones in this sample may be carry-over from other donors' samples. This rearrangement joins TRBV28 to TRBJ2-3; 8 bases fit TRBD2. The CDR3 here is CASSSAGGPGGDTQYF. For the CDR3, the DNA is TGTGCCAGCAGTTCGGCGGGAGGCCCCGGGGGAGATACGCAGTATTTT.